The 29 T cell receptor beta chains in this list originate from one sample, sequenced in a study of metastatic and nonmetastatic thyroid tumors. With MiXCR, TCRdb reprocessed the PCR reads. The sample carries thousands of clones, approximately 32% recorded once. Patients had received no treatment of any kind before thyroid surgery. Sequenced input: adjacent normal tissue. The receptors stem from a female donor with papillary thyroid cancer or a benign thyroid nodule (not recorded which). Some clones in this sample may be carry-over from other donors' samples.

The chain links TRBV20-1 to TRBJ2-7, with D hard to call. Germline loops: CDR1 DFQATT, CDR2 SNEGSKA (reference sequence). The CDR3 sequence is 12 residues long. Trimming took 3 bases from V and 7 from J, leaving 13 bases between them. The CDR3 is CSASPFPEEQYF. The DNA for the CDR3 is TGCAGTGCTAGTCCCTTCCCGGAGGAGCAGTACTTC.

This clone was counted a few times. The chain links TRBV11-2 to TRBJ2-1, with 7 positions matching TRBD1. Germline values: CDR1 SGHAT, CDR2 FQNNGV. Germline trimming cut 4 bases from V and 8 bases from J; bases unmatched to any gene: 14. The CDR3 spans 16 residues. Here the CDR3 reads CASSSYGGYRGYEQFF. The CDR3 DNA reads as TGTGCCAGCAGCTCCTATGGGGGTTACAGGGGATATGAGCAGTTCTTC. Looking up the rest from reference TRBV11-2 and TRBJ2-1 gives the full variable domain: EAGVAQSPRYKIIEKRQSVAFWCNPISGHATLYWYQQILGQGPKLLIQFQNNGVVDDSQLPKDRFSAERLKGVDSTLKIQPAKLEDSAVYLCASSSYGGYRGYEQFFGPGTRLTVL.

DNA of the CDR3: TGCGCCAGCAGCGTAGGGACAGACCTCTCCTACGAGCAGTACTTC. Protein product: CASSVGTDLSYEQYF. The V gene is TRBV5-1, the J gene TRBJ2-7; 7 bases align to TRBD1. The V segment lost 4 bases and the J segment 0 bases; nucleotides outside the gene matches: 7. This CDR3 region has 15 residues. Germline V CDR1 and CDR2: SGHRS, YFSETQ.

The table lists this clone with a few counts. CDR3 nucleotides: TGTGCCAGTAGGGGACAGGGAGCTAACTATGGCTACACCTTC. Protein sequence: CASRGQGANYGYTF. The chain links TRBV19 to TRBJ1-2; 9 bases are shared with TRBD1. The CDR3 consists of 14 residues. CDR1 is LNHDA, CDR2 SQIVND, per germline (reference sequence). V lost 6 bases, J lost 0 bases, and 2 bases stayed unmatched.

This sequence joins TRBV20-1 and TRBJ2-1; a possible D gene is TRBD2 (6 bases). Trimming left V 3 bases short and J 8 bases short, with 17 bases between. CDR1 is DFQATT, CDR2 SNEGSKA, per germline (reference sequence). This CDR3 is built from 14 residues. The CDR3, as DNA: TGCAGTGCTAGTCCGGAGGGCCGGTTTGATGAGCAGTTCTTC. Protein product: CSASPEGRFDEQFF.

This clone was detected once. V gene TRBV5-1 combines with J gene TRBJ2-5; TRBD1 might be the D (5 bases). Germline CDR1 SGHRS, CDR2 YFSETQ. V gave up 2 bases and J gave up 3 bases, with 11 bases separating them. The CDR3 runs 14 residues. The CDR3 spells CASSLSAGKETQYF. The CDR3 DNA sequence: TGCGCCAGCAGCTTATCGGCAGGGAAAGAGACCCAGTACTTC.

This clone is termed hyperexpanded. The chain links TRBV13 to TRBJ1-2; 7 bases match TRBD1. Germline V CDR1 and CDR2: PRHDT, FYEKMQ (reference sequence). This CDR3 spans 18 amino acids. V trimming: 4 bases; J trimming: 3 bases; junction bases outside the gene matches: 17. Here the CDR3 reads CASSSRGPKEGAYYGYTF. CDR3 nucleotides: TGTGCCAGCAGCTCAAGAGGACCTAAAGAGGGGGCTTACTATGGCTACACCTTC.

There are a few counts of this clone. The chain recombines TRBV11-2 with TRBJ2-7, with D uncertain. V was clipped by 0 bases and J by 1 base, with 7 bases between them. The CDR3 has 14 amino acids. Looked up from germline, CDR1 is SGHAT and CDR2 is FQNNGV. The CDR3 region has the DNA TGTGCCAGCAGCTTAGATGGCTATTCCTACGAGCAGTACTTC. Translating gives CASSLDGYSYEQYF.

Only one count was recorded for this clone. The chain joins TRBV2 to TRBJ2-2; the D gene is possibly TRBD2 (6 bases). Germline values: CDR1 SNHLY, CDR2 FYNNEI. CDR3 length: 18 residues. V was trimmed by 3 bases and J by 2 bases, leaving 19 bases between them. CDR3 in amino acids: CASSDGVGREENTGELFF. The CDR3 nucleotides are TGTGCCAGCAGTGACGGAGTGGGTAGGGAGGAAAACACCGGGGAGCTGTTTTTT.

A few counts support this clone. The chain combines TRBV11-2 with TRBJ2-7; the D gene is possibly TRBD1 (7 bases). V was clipped by 5 bases and J by 0 bases, with 17 bases between them. The CDR3 contains 16 residues. Germline CDR1 reads SGHAT; CDR2 reads FQNNGV. The CDR3: CASSPLAGGYSYEQYF. The CDR3 DNA reads as TGTGCCAGCAGCCCCTTGGCAGGGGGGTACTCCTACGAGCAGTACTTC.

This clone has only a few counts. The rearrangement links TRBV2 to TRBJ2-5; D not certain. Germline V gene lookup returns CDR1 SNHLY and CDR2 FYNNEI. There are 13 residues in the CDR3. The V and J ends lost 3 bases and 2 bases respectively, with 7 bases between them. The CDR3 nucleotides are TGTGCCAGCAGTGACGTGGGTCAAGAGACCCAGTACTTC. Its protein is CASSDVGQETQYF. Full variable domain (rest looked up from reference TRBV2 and TRBJ2-5): EPEVTQTPSHQVTQMGQEVILRCVPISNHLYFYWYRQILGQKVEFLVSFYNNEISEKSEIFDDQFSVERPDGSNFTLKIRSTKLEDSAMYFCASSDVGQETQYFGPGTRLLVL.

This clone is labeled large. The chain combines TRBV9 with TRBJ1-2; 7 nucleotides match TRBD1. The germline V gene encodes CDR1 SGDLS and CDR2 YYNGEE. There are 15 residues in the CDR3. V gave up 4 bases and J gave up 4 bases; unmatched junction bases: 10. The CDR3 reads CASSINRDRTYGYTF. In DNA form, the CDR3 reads TGTGCCAGCAGCATAAACCGGGACAGAACCTATGGCTACACCTTC.

This sequence joins TRBV28 and TRBJ2-1; D call uncertain. The CDR3 is made up of 11 amino acids. Germline lookup yields CDR1 MDHEN and CDR2 SYDVKM. The V and J ends lost 4 bases and 6 bases respectively, with 4 bases between them. CDR3 protein: CASSSANEQFF. In DNA form, the CDR3 reads TGTGCCAGCAGTTCGGCCAATGAGCAGTTCTTC.

The chain recombines TRBV5-1 with TRBJ1-5, with D maybe TRBD1 (6 bases). Germline values: CDR1 SGHRS, CDR2 YFSETQ. The CDR3 sequence is 17 residues long. Trimming shortened V by 0 bases and J by 2 bases, and 15 bases separated the two germline ends. CDR3 in amino acids: CASSLGYGGAGNQPQHF. CDR3 nucleotides: TGCGCCAGCAGCTTGGGGTATGGGGGCGCAGGCAATCAGCCCCAGCATTTT.

The chain has TRBV11-1 and TRBJ2-2, with D possibly TRBD2 on 6 matching bases. V lost 5 bases and J lost 2, with 18 bases in between. The CDR3 runs to 17 residues. CDR1 and CDR2 (germline): SGHAT, FQDESV (reference sequence). CDR3 nucleotide sequence: TGTGCCAGCAGCCCTAGAGCTGTAGCGGTTAACACCGGGGAGCTGTTTTTT. Translation: CASSPRAVAVNTGELFF.

The chain has TRBV11-3 and TRBJ2-3; unclear D gene. Germline assignment: CDR1 SGHNT and CDR2 YENEEA. Between the trimmed V and J ends, which lost 1 base and 10 bases, there was a span of 12 bases. The CDR3 extends over 13 amino acids. The CDR3 region is CASSLGPDRPQYF. In DNA form, the CDR3 reads TGTGCCAGCAGCTTAGGCCCGGACCGCCCGCAGTATTTT.

This clone was counted between two and nine times. This chain joins TRBV6-4 and TRBJ2-3; 10 nucleotides match TRBD2. Germline V gene data show CDR1 as MRHNA and CDR2 as SNTAGT. J lost 5 bases, V lost 6 bases, and 5 bases had no gene match. The CDR3 covers 14 residues. The CDR3 DNA sequence: TGTGCCAGCAGGGAGACTAGCGGGTTAGATACGCAGTATTTT. Translation: CASRETSGLDTQYF.

This clone was picked up many times. A much larger clone is a single base away; this may be a read error. This same CDR3 is encoded by further DNA sequences in the sample. The DNA of the CDR3 is TGTGCCAGCAGTGAAGCGGGGAGCCTAGGGACCCGCTATGGCTACACCTTC. This encodes CASSEAGSLGTRYGYTF. The chain employs TRBV2 and TRBJ1-2; D is perhaps TRBD1 (5 bases). Germline-derived CDR1 and CDR2 are SNHLY and FYNNEI. V was shortened by 0 bases and J by 4 bases, with 18 bases between the two germline ends. The CDR3 has 17 amino acids.

This clone has ten or more counts. A clone one base away is much larger, so this may be a read error. The chain joins TRBV6-5 to TRBJ2-2; the D is unclear. The CDR3 runs to 15 residues. Trimming cost V 2 bases and J 3 bases, with 10 bases left between them. Per germline, CDR1 MNHEY and CDR2 SVGAGI. In DNA form, the CDR3 reads TGTGCCAGCAGTTACGCGTTCGGATACACCGGGGAGCTGTTTTTT. The encoded protein is CASSYAFGYTGELFF.

The chain joins TRBV6-5 to TRBJ1-5; D might be TRBD1 (5 bases). The V and J ends lost 2 bases and 5 bases respectively, with 7 bases between them. Germline V CDR1 and CDR2: MNHEY, SVGAGI. The CDR3 consists of 13 residues. The CDR3: CASSYRGDQPQHF. The CDR3 DNA follows: TGTGCCAGCAGTTACAGGGGTGATCAGCCCCAGCATTTT.

The chain uses TRBV11-2 and TRBJ2-6, with 10 bases identical to TRBD1. V gave up 1 base and J gave up 8 bases; unmatched junction bases: 5. This CDR3 is built from 16 residues. The germline gives CDR1 SGHAT, CDR2 FQNNGV. For the CDR3, the DNA is TGTGCCAGCAGCTTAGTCGGGACAGGGGTGTCCAACGTCCTGACTTTC. It encodes CASSLVGTGVSNVLTF.

This clone was counted ten times or more. V gene TRBV7-9 combines with J gene TRBJ2-1; perhaps TRBD2 as D (6 bases). The CDR3 totals 12 residues. Germline V lookup: CDR1 SEHNR, CDR2 FQNEAQ (reference sequence). The V and J ends lost 5 bases and 5 bases respectively, with 7 bases between them. CDR3 protein: CASSRGDNEQFF. The CDR3 nucleotides are TGTGCCAGCAGCCGCGGGGACAATGAGCAGTTCTTC.

This clone was observed a handful of times. This chain links TRBV5-1 with TRBJ1-1; maybe TRBD1 (6 bases). Germline V gene lookup returns CDR1 SGHRS and CDR2 YFSETQ. V lost 0 bases and J lost 11, with 20 bases in between. The CDR3 has 15 amino acids. CDR3: CASSLGGDAGAGAFF. CDR3 sequence (DNA): TGCGCCAGCAGCTTGGGAGGTGACGCGGGGGCAGGCGCTTTCTTT.

This clone has only a few counts. The rearrangement links TRBV6-2 or TRBV6-3 to TRBJ1-2; TRBD1 agrees at 9 bases. Germline values: CDR1 MNHEY, CDR2 SVGEGT. The CDR3 spans 16 residues. J gave up 4 bases and V 8 bases, and 14 bases lay outside the gene matches. The chain's CDR3 is CASLSGWGQGTYGYTF. CDR3 nucleotide sequence: TGTGCCAGCCTATCGGGTTGGGGACAGGGAACCTATGGCTACACCTTC.

This chain links TRBV6-2 or TRBV6-3 with TRBJ2-7; 14 positions agree with TRBD2. Trimming took 4 bases from V and 9 from J; bases not matched to a gene: 11. In germline, CDR1 is MNHEY, CDR2 SVGEGT. This CDR3 region has 16 residues. CDR3 bases: TGTGCCAGCAGTTCCCATTCGGGACTAGCGGGAGAGGTGCAGTACTTC. Protein sequence: CASSSHSGLAGEVQYF.

This clone was detected a few times. This sequence joins TRBV9 and TRBJ2-1; 10 bases are shared with TRBD1. The CDR3 covers 16 residues. In germline, CDR1 is SGDLS, CDR2 YYNGEE. After removal of 2 bases from V and 7 bases from J, the junction contained 9 bases not matched to a gene. CDR3 amino acids: CASSVFPDRGDNEQFF. The CDR3 coding sequence is TGTGCCAGCAGCGTGTTCCCGGACAGGGGGGATAATGAGCAGTTCTTC.

This clone appeared a single time. The chain carries TRBV11-2 and TRBJ2-1, with D uncertain. The germline CDR1 and CDR2 sequences are SGHAT and FQNNGV. There are 16 residues in the CDR3. Trimming took off 5 bases at V and 1 base at J, with 15 bases between the two ends. The CDR3 here is CASSTLPWGSYNEQFF. As DNA, the CDR3 is TGTGCCAGCAGCACCCTCCCATGGGGATCCTACAATGAGCAGTTCTTC. Filled out from reference TRBV11-2 and TRBJ2-1, the complete variable domain reads EAGVAQSPRYKIIEKRQSVAFWCNPISGHATLYWYQQILGQGPKLLIQFQNNGVVDDSQLPKDRFSAERLKGVDSTLKIQPAKLEDSAVYLCASSTLPWGSYNEQFFGPGTRLTVL.

The rearrangement links TRBV28 to TRBJ1-3; a weak D match, TRBD1 (5 bases). The V and J ends lost 10 bases and 4 bases respectively, with 20 bases between them. CDR3 length: 15 residues. From germline, CDR1 is MDHEN and CDR2 SYDVKM. CDR3 protein: CANSDPGAYGNTIYF. CDR3 coding DNA: TGTGCCAACAGCGACCCCGGGGCTTACGGAAACACCATATATTTT.

The chain joins TRBV6-1 to TRBJ1-6; 8 nucleotides line up with TRBD1. Germline values: CDR1 MNHNS, CDR2 SASEGT. With 0 bases clipped from V and 9 bases from J, the junction kept 10 bases outside the gene matches. CDR3 length: 17 amino acids. As DNA, the CDR3 is TGTGCCAGCAGTGAAGCGCCCAGGGGGCCTCTTAGTTCACCCCTCCACTTT. Translated, it gives CASSEAPRGPLSSPLHF.